This T cell receptor (beta chain) originates from a study of CD8 T cells in ankylosing spondylitis. Findings and caveats of the study: Blood from ankylosing spondylitis patients appeared to carry a characteristic roughly eight-variant TCR beta motif.

In regard to this clonotype: Its antigen is unidentified.

Construction of TCR beta libraries was performed using quantitative 5'-RACE with molecular barcodes. TCRdb itself ran the 5' RACE reads through MiXCR, one entry per CDR3 protein. Of about 450,000 distinct CDR3 sequences listed, more than 25% are singletons. The length of the CDR3 is 14 residues. The germline V gene encodes CDR1 SQVTM and CDR2 ANQGSEA. Trimming took 3 bases from V and 3 from J, leaving 14 bases between them. Sequencing was performed on blood, either unsorted or a sorted T cell fraction (not recorded which). The rearrangement links TRBV29-1 to TRBJ2-5; D gene unclear. The sequence derives from a male donor with ankylosing spondylitis. CDR3 in amino acids: CSVDSFVSEETQYF. The DNA of the CDR3 is TGCAGCGTTGACTCATTTGTTTCTGAAGAGACCCAGTACTTC.